This T cell receptor beta chain is from a study of blood T cell repertoires in COVID-19. Study-level information: Sources were T cells, B-cell-depleted T cells, or PBMCs; the material itself was cDNA or gDNA.

Germline V CDR1 and CDR2: GTSNPN, SVGIG (reference sequence). The CDR3 loop spans 17 amino acids. V shed 3 bases, J shed 4 bases, and the junction held 7 bases outside the gene matches. Authors' processing steps: The authors estimated nucleated cell counts from reference gene primer amplification. The repertoire was sequenced with immunoSEQ multiplex PCR; TCRdb's copy has only in-frame clones and lacks some. V and J calls and clone size follow that table, whereas D and trimming were derived from the DNA. The sample lists tens of thousands of clones, roughly 88% occurring once. The genes are TRBV30 and TRBJ2-6, with 12 bases matching TRBD1. The specimen sequenced was peripheral blood. This sequence was found in a human donor in a cohort sampled during active COVID-19. The CDR3 DNA reads TGTGCCTGGAGCCGGGGACAGGGGGCGCACGGGGCCAACGTCCTGACTTTC. The encoded protein is CAWSRGQGAHGANVLTF.